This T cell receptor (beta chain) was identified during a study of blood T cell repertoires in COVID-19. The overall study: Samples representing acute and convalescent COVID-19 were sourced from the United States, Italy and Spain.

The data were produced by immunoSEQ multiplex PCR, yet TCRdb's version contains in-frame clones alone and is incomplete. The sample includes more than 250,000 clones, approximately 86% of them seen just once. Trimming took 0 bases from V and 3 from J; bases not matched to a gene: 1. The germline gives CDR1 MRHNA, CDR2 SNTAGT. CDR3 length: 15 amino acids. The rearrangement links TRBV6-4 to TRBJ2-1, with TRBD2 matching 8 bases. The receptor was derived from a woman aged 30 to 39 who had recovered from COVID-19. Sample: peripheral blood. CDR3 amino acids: CASSDSGTSYNEQFF. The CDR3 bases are TGTGCCAGCAGTGACTCCGGGACTAGCTACAATGAGCAGTTCTTC.